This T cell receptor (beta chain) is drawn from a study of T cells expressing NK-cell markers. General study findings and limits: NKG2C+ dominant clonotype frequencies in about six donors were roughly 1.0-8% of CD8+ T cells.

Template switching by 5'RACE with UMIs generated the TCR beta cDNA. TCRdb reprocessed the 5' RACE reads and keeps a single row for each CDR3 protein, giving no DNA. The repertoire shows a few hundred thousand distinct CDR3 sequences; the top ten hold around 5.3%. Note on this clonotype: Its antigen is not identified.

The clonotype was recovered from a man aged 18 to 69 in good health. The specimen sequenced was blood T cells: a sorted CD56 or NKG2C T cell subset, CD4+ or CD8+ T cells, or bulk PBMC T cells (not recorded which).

The CDR3 reads CASSTSRGYTF. The V call is TRBV28, the J call TRBJ1-2. CDR1 MDHEN and CDR2 SYDVKM come from the germline V gene. The CDR3 runs to 11 residues.